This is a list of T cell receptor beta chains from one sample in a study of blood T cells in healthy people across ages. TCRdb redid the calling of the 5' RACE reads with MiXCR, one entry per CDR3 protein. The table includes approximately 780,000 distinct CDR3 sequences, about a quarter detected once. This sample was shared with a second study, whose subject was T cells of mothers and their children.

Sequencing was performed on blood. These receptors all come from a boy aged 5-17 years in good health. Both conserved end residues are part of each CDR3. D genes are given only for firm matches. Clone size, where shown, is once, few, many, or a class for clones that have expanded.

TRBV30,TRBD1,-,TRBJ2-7,TGTGCCTCTACCGGGACAGGCGGACCCTACGAGCAGTACTTC,CASTGTGGPYEQYF
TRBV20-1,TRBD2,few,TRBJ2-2,TGCACAAACGGGGGGGTAAACCCCGCGAACACCGGGGAGCTGTTTTTT,CTNGGVNPANTGELFF
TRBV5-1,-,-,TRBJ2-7,TGCGCCAGCAGCTGGAACAGGGTCTCCTACGAGCAGTACTTC,CASSWNRVSYEQYF
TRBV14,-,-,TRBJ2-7,TGTGCCAGCAGCCAGGGACCGGGGGACGAGCAGTACTTC,CASSQGPGDEQYF
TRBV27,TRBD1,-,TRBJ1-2,TGTGCCAGCAGTTGGACAGGGGGCCGGGATGGCTACACCTTC,CASSWTGGRDGYTF
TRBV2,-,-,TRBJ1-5,TGTGCCAGCATCCGGGAGGAGGGTCAGCCCCAGCATTTT,CASIREEGQPQHF
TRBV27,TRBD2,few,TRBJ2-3,TGTGCCAGCAGCCTAATGGTGGTAGCGGGAGACACAGATACGCAGTATTTT,CASSLMVVAGDTDTQYF
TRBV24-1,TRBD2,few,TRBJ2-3,TGTGCCACCAGTGAACTAGCGGGGATCACAGATACGCAGTATTTT,CATSELAGITDTQYF
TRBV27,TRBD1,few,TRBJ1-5,TGTGCCAGCAGTCAAGACAGGGTTCAGCCCCAGCATTTT,CASSQDRVQPQHF
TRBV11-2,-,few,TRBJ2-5,TGTGCCAGCAGCCCCCGGGAGTTGAGGGAGACCCAGTACTTC,CASSPRELRETQYF
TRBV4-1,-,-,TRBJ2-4,TGCGCCAGCAGCCAAGGGACCGTAGCTCTAGCCAAAAACATTCAGTACTTC,CASSQGTVALAKNIQYF
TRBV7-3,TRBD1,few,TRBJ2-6,TGTGCCAGCAGCCGACAGGGCTCGCCTGGGGCCAACGTCCTGACTTTC,CASSRQGSPGANVLTF
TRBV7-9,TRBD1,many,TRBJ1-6,TGTGCCAGCAGCTTACAGGGGGCCGATTCACCCCTCCACTTT,CASSLQGADSPLHF
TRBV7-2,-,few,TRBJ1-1,TGTGCCAGCAGCTCGGCGACAGTGAACACTGAAGCTTTCTTT,CASSSATVNTEAFF
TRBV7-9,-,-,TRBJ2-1,TGTGCCAGCAATGGGGGGGCGACCTACAATGAGCAGTTCTTC,CASNGGATYNEQFF
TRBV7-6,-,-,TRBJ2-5,TGTGCCAGCAGCTTGCAGGGGAGGGTAGAGACCCAGTACTTC,CASSLQGRVETQYF
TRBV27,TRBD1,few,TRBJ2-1,TGTGCCAGCAGTTACGGGACAGGATACAATGAGCAGTTCTTC,CASSYGTGYNEQFF
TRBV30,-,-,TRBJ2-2,TGTGCCTGGAGTATTGGTCAAAACACCGGGGAGCTGTTTTTT,CAWSIGQNTGELFF
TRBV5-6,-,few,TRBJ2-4,TGTGCCAGCAGCTTGCTGGGACCCCCAGCCAAAAACATTCAGTACTTC,CASSLLGPPAKNIQYF
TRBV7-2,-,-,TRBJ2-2,TGTGCCAGCAGGGTCCTGGACACCGGGGAGCTGTTTTTT,CASRVLDTGELFF
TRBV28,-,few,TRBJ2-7,TGTGCCAGCAGTTTAGTCACAGCCTACGAGCAGTACTTC,CASSLVTAYEQYF
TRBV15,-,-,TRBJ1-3,TGTGCCACCAGCAGAGATCCTGGCTCTGGAAACACCATATATTTT,CATSRDPGSGNTIYF
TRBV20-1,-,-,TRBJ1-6,TGCAGTGCTAGAGAAGGAGCTAATTCACCCCTCCACTTT,CSAREGANSPLHF
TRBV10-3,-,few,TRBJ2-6,TGTGCCATCAGTGAACGGGGGGCCGGGGCCAACGTCCTGACTTTC,CAISERGAGANVLTF
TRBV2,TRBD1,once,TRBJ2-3,TGTGCCAGCAGTGAAGTGACAGGGGGCATCACAGATACGCAGTATTTT,CASSEVTGGITDTQYF
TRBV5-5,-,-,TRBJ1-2,TGTGCCAGCACCCCCGGCGGAGTTTCCCTGTATGGCTACACCTTC,CASTPGGVSLYGYTF
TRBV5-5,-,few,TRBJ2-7,TGTGCCAGCAGCGTTAGTACCTACGAGCAGTACTTC,CASSVSTYEQYF
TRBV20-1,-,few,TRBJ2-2,TGCAGTGCTGTCCCCGGGGCTCCGAACACCGGGGAGCTGTTTTTT,CSAVPGAPNTGELFF
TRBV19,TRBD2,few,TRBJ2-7,TGTGCCAGTACCCTAACCGGGACTAGCGCCTCCGAGCAGTACTTC,CASTLTGTSASEQYF
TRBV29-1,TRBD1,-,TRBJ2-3,TGCAGCGTGGCCCGGACAGGAGGAGATACGCAGTATTTT,CSVARTGGDTQYF
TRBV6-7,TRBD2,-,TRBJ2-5,TGTGCCAGCAGTTACCTCCTAGCGGGAGCCCAAGAGACCCAGTACTTC,CASSYLLAGAQETQYF
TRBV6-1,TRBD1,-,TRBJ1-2,TGTGCCTGCGGAGGTTGGGGACAGGGAAGCTATGGCTACACCTTC,CACGGWGQGSYGYTF
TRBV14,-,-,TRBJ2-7,TGTGCCTTACTTGACATCTACGAGCAGTACTTC,CALLDIYEQYF
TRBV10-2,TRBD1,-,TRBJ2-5,TGCGCCAGCAGTACAACACCGGACAGGGAAGGGACCCAGTACTTC,CASSTTPDREGTQYF
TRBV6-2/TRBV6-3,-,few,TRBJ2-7,TGTGCCAGCAGTTACTCTCCCGCGGGGGCCACCAACGAGCAGTACTTC,CASSYSPAGATNEQYF
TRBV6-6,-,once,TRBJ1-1,TGTGCCAGCAGTTACCCGGGACACAGGAACACTGAAGCTTTCTTT,CASSYPGHRNTEAFF
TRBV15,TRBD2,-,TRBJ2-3,TGTGCCACCAGCAGAGGACTAGCGGGGGGGCGACATACGCAGTATTTT,CATSRGLAGGRHTQYF
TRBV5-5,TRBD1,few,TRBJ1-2,TGTGCCAGCAGCCCAATCAGGGGGCTTGGTGGCTACACCTTC,CASSPIRGLGGYTF
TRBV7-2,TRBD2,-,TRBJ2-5,TGTGCCAGCAGCTTACCCCTGGCAGCGGGGGGGACGGAGACCCAGTACTTC,CASSLPLAAGGTETQYF
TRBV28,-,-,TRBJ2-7,TGTGCCGGTCAAGGAAAGGGAAGGACGTCCTACGAGCAGTACTTC,CAGQGKGRTSYEQYF
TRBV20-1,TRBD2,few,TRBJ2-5,TGCAGTGCCCTTTGGGACTATCAAGAGACCCAGTACTTC,CSALWDYQETQYF
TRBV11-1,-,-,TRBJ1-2,TGTGCCAGCAGCTTATTCGAGGGAAATGGCTACACCTTC,CASSLFEGNGYTF
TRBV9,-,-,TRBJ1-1,TGTGCCAGCAGCCAGGGACGGGATGAAGCTTTCTTT,CASSQGRDEAFF
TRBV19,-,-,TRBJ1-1,TGTGCCATCTCACAGGGTGGTTCTTACACTGAAGCTTTCTTT,CAISQGGSYTEAFF
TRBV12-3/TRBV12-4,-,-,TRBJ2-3,TGTGCCAGCAGTTTCGGGACAAGGGCGTCAAGCACAGATACGCAGTATTTT,CASSFGTRASSTDTQYF
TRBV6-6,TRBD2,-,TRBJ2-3,TGTGCCAGCCAAGGACTAGTAGGCACAGATACGCAGTATTTT,CASQGLVGTDTQYF
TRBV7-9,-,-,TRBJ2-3,TGTGCCAGCAGCTTCTTTTACTGGGGGGACACAGATACGCAGTATTTT,CASSFFYWGDTDTQYF
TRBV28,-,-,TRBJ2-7,TGTGCCAGCAGGCCTGGGGGGCATGAGGAGCAGTACTTC,CASRPGGHEEQYF
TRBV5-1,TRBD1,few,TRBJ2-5,TGCGCCAGCAGCCTCGGACAGGGACACCAAGAGACCCAGTACTTC,CASSLGQGHQETQYF
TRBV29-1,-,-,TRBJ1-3,TGCAGCGTTGGGCAGGGTAACACCATATATTTT,CSVGQGNTIYF
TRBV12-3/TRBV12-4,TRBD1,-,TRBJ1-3,TGTGCCAGCAGCCCCGACAGGGGGCAAAACACCATATATTTT,CASSPDRGQNTIYF
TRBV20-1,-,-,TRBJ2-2,TGCAGTCCAAGACTTAACACCGGGGAGCTGTTTTTT,CSPRLNTGELFF
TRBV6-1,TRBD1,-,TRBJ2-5,TGTGCCAGCAGTACCCGGACAGGGGGCGACTTC,CASSTRTGGDF
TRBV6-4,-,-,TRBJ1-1,TGTGCCAGCACCCGAGCGGGGTTGAGCACTGAAGCTTTCTTT,CASTRAGLSTEAFF
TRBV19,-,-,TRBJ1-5,TGTGCCAGTAGTGGCGGGAGTTTTCAGCCCCAGCATTTT,CASSGGSFQPQHF
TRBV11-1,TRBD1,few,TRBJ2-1,TGTGCCAGCAGGGGGGACGGGGACAGGTGGAATGAGCAGTTCTTC,CASRGDGDRWNEQFF
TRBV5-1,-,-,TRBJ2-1,TGCGCCAGCAGACGGGGGACATACAATGAGCAGTTCTTC,CASRRGTYNEQFF
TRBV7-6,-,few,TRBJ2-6,TGTGCCACTCGGGCCGGGGCCAACGTCCTGACTTTC,CATRAGANVLTF
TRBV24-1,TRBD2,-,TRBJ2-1,TGTGCCACCAGTGGCCCGGGACTAGCCTACAATGAGCAGTTCTTC,CATSGPGLAYNEQFF
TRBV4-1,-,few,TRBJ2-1,TGCGCCAGCAGCCAACTACGGATTCAGGGGAGTAAGAATGAGCAGTTCTTC,CASSQLRIQGSKNEQFF